This TCR beta chain is from a study of cytomegalovirus exposure and HLA in healthy donors. Study context: The same platform as the 666 first-cohort repertoires was used for the 120 validation repertoires, a later analysis reported.

This clone has just one count. As yet, its antigen is unknown. Whole-study results and caveats: Reportedly, diagnosis of cytomegalovirus status by the classifier showed high specificity and sensitivity.

The germline V gene encodes CDR1 MNHEY and CDR2 SMNVEV (reference sequence). Trimming cost V 4 bases and J 10 bases; bases outside gene matches: 9. CDR3 length: 15 amino acids. Produced via immunoSEQ multiplex PCR; TCRdb's table is partial and in-frame only. The profile shows about 200,000 clones, approximately 78% of them singletons. This receptor was obtained from a woman aged 30 to 39 in good health and CMV-seronegative. Material for sequencing was PBMCs. The J gene is TRBJ1-6, the V gene TRBV27; 8 bases are a match to TRBD1. CDR3 nucleotides: TGTGCCAGCAGTTCCGGACAGGGTTTTTGGTCACCCCTCCACTTT. It codes for CASSSGQGFWSPLHF.